These 15 T cell receptor beta chains share one sample of origin, sequenced in a study of Graves' ophthalmopathy and Graves' hyperthyroidism. Investigators amplified TCR beta CDR3 regions from RNA transcripts. RT-PCR was first run with HTBI primers, then multiplex PCR in a second round. TCRdb reprocessed the multiplex PCR reads via MiXCR and lists one record per CDR3 protein. The table includes roughly 600,000 distinct CDR3 sequences, about two fifths detected once. Sequenced material: peripheral blood or thyroid tissue (not recorded which). These receptors came from an adult man with Graves' hyperthyroidism.

The chain combines TRBV7-3 with TRBJ2-3, with 10 bases aligning to TRBD2. Trimming took 5 bases from V and 4 from J; bases not matched to a gene: 0. Germline V CDR1 and CDR2: SGHTA, FQGTGA. The CDR3 covers 13 residues. In DNA form, the CDR3 reads TGTGCCAGCAGCACTAGCGGGGCAGATACGCAGTATTTT. It specifies CASSTSGADTQYF.

There are many counts of this clonotype. The gene calls are TRBV20-1 and TRBJ2-7, with 9 nucleotides matching TRBD1. Germline V gives CDR1 DFQATT, CDR2 SNEGSKA (reference sequence). This CDR3 region has 13 residues. With V trimmed by 5 bases and J by 3 bases, 5 bases remained unmatched. In nucleotides, the CDR3 is TGCAGTGCTGCGCTGGGACAGGGCTACGAGCAGTACTTC. This gives the protein CSAALGQGYEQYF.

The V and J genes are TRBV15 and TRBJ2-2, with D perhaps TRBD2 (6 bases). This CDR3 has 15 residues. Trimming removed 3 bases from V and 0 bases from J, with 8 bases in between. CDR1 is LNHNV and CDR2 is YYDKDF in the germline V gene (reference sequence). CDR3 sequence (DNA): TGTGCCACCAGCAGTCGGGACTCGAACACCGGGGAGCTGTTTTTT. Amino acid sequence: CATSSRDSNTGELFF.

Written as DNA, the CDR3 is TGTGCCAGCAGCACCGGATGGTCGGAAGAGACCCAGTACTTC. Amino acids: CASSTGWSEETQYF. The chain joins TRBV5-6 to TRBJ2-5, with D hard to call. The CDR3 totals 14 residues. Germline lookup yields CDR1 SGHDT and CDR2 YYEEEE. Trimming removed 4 bases at V and 3 bases at J, with 13 bases between.

For this clonotype: This likely comes from a read error, as the CDR3 has no conserved phenylalanine or tryptophan at its end. The V and J genes are TRBV19 and TRBJ1-5; D unresolved. There are 16 residues in the CDR3. The germline V gene encodes CDR1 LNHDA and CDR2 SQIVND (reference sequence). The V and J ends lost 3 bases and 0 bases respectively, with 12 bases between them. This CDR3 is CASSIVNGYSNQPQHS. CDR3 nucleotide sequence: TGTGCCAGTAGTATCGTTAACGGTTATAGCAATCAGCCCCAGCATTCT.

The chain recombines TRBV10-3 with TRBJ2-1, with TRBD2 identical over 11 bases. The germline V gene encodes CDR1 ENHRY and CDR2 SYGVKD. The CDR3 length is 15 residues. J lost 3 bases, V lost 6 bases, and 4 bases had no gene match. CDR3 nucleotides: TGTGCCATCAGGGATACTAGCGGGAGCTACAATGAGCAGTTCTTC. Residues: CAIRDTSGSYNEQFF.

At least ten counts were recorded for this clonotype. The chain combines TRBV20-1 with TRBJ1-1; the D gene is possibly TRBD1 (5 bases). CDR1 DFQATT and CDR2 SNEGSKA come from the germline V gene (reference sequence). V gave up 6 bases and J gave up 6 bases, with 20 bases separating them. The CDR3 has 14 amino acids. The CDR3 here is CSATPGRRPSEAFF. CDR3 in DNA: TGCAGTGCCACACCGGGACGAAGACCCTCTGAAGCTTTCTTT.

This clonotype was found many times. The CDR3 loop is CARGGRPGIYSNQPQHF. The CDR3, as DNA: TGTGCCAGGGGGGGCAGACCCGGAATTTATAGCAATCAGCCCCAGCATTTT. The chain joins TRBV7-8 to TRBJ1-5, with D possibly being TRBD1 (6 bases). The CDR3 has 17 amino acids. Germline V gene lookup returns CDR1 SGHVS and CDR2 FQNEAQ. Trimming took 9 bases from V and 0 from J, leaving 21 bases between them.

In its sample, this clonotype was seen many times. This CDR3 is CASSGGFRAYEQYF. The CDR3 nucleotides read TGCGCCAGCAGTGGGGGGTTCCGGGCCTACGAGCAGTACTTC. The genes are TRBV5-1 and TRBJ2-7; TRBD2 might be the D (6 bases). V dropped 5 bases and J dropped 2 bases, with 14 bases sitting between them. There are 14 residues in the CDR3. Germline V gives CDR1 SGHRS, CDR2 YFSETQ.

The chain's CDR3 is CASREHQGVDEQYF. For the CDR3, the DNA is TGTGCCAGCAGGGAACATCAGGGGGTAGACGAGCAGTACTTC. This chain links TRBV2 with TRBJ2-7, with 7 bases matching TRBD1. The V gene end was trimmed by 6 bases and the J gene end by 5 bases; junction bases not matched to a gene: 10. This CDR3 contains 14 residues. Looked up from germline, CDR1 is SNHLY and CDR2 is FYNNEI.

This clonotype was detected ten times or more. CDR3 coding DNA: TGCAGTGCTAGTAGGGAACAAAGGGACGAGCAGTACTTC. It yields the protein CSASREQRDEQYF. The chain uses TRBV20-1 and TRBJ2-7; no clear D. Per the germline V gene, CDR1 is DFQATT and CDR2 is SNEGSKA (reference sequence). With 3 bases removed from V and 5 bases from J, the gap between germline ends came to 14 bases. This CDR3 has 13 amino acids.

In the case of this clonotype: It may be a read error: a sequence one base away is much more abundant. This chain uses TRBV14 with TRBJ1-1; a weak D match, TRBD1 (6 bases). V lost 4 bases and J 3 bases, leaving 21 bases between the germline ends. CDR3 size: 17 residues. Germline assignment: CDR1 SGHDN and CDR2 FVKESK. CDR3 sequence (DNA): TGTGCCAGCAGCCGTCCCGGGGCAGGGGCGAGGGACACTGAAGCTTTCTTT. It encodes CASSRPGAGARDTEAFF.

The V and J genes are TRBV15 and TRBJ2-7, with 9 nucleotides matching TRBD1. The J call is doubtful: the DNA matches TRBJ2-5 better. In germline, CDR1 is LNHNV, CDR2 YYDKDF (reference sequence). This CDR3 is 16 amino acids long. The CDR3 nucleotides are TGTGCCACCAGCAGTGGATACGGACAGGGGCAAGAGACCCAGTACTTC. Amino acid sequence: CATSSGYGQGQETQYF.

V and J are TRBV29-1 and TRBJ1-4; D might be TRBD1 (6 bases). Germline CDR1 reads SQVTM; CDR2 reads ANQGSEA. V dropped 0 bases and J dropped 12 bases, with 14 bases sitting between them. The CDR3 is made up of 13 amino acids. CDR3 loop: CSVEEGTPEQLFF. In DNA, the CDR3 is TGCAGCGTTGAAGAGGGGACACCTGAGCAACTGTTTTTT.

This clonotype was recorded at least ten times. V is TRBV6-1 and J is TRBJ1-2; 10 nucleotides match TRBD1. The ends lost 7 bases at V and 7 bases at J; junction bases unmatched: 12. Germline V CDR1 and CDR2: MNHNS, SASEGT. There are 15 residues in the CDR3. CDR3 coding DNA: TGTGCCAGCATCCTCGGACAGGGGGTCGGACGTGGCTACACCTTC. Protein: CASILGQGVGRGYTF.